Listed here are 30 T cell receptor beta chains from one sample, sequenced in a study of blood T cell repertoires in COVID-19. The assay was immunoSEQ multiplex PCR, and TCRdb's table has in-frame clones only and misses some. The sample carries around 240,000 clones, 83% recorded once. Sequencing input: peripheral blood. The receptors were sampled from a woman in her forties or fifties with acute or convalescent COVID-19.

The genes are TRBV7-9 and TRBJ2-2; tentatively, D is TRBD2 (7 bases). The CDR3 sequence is 12 residues long. Germline-derived CDR1 and CDR2 are SEHNR and FQNEAQ (reference sequence). Trimming left V 8 bases short and J 8 bases short, with 12 bases between. The CDR3: CASAAGAGELFF. CDR3 in DNA: TGTGCCAGCGCTGCGGGGGCGGGGGAGCTGTTTTTT.

The chain joins TRBV28 to TRBJ2-1; no clear D. V was shortened by 3 bases and J by 10 bases, with 16 bases between the two germline ends. The CDR3 is made up of 14 amino acids. From germline, CDR1 is MDHEN and CDR2 SYDVKM. The chain's CDR3 is CASSLRLNPREQFF. The DNA of the CDR3 is TGTGCCAGCAGTTTGCGCTTGAACCCCAGGGAGCAGTTCTTC.

This clone was counted between two and nine times. The chain is built from TRBV6-5 and TRBJ2-7; D may be TRBD1 (6 bases). V was trimmed by 6 bases and J by 5 bases, leaving 11 bases between them. CDR3 length: 12 amino acids. Germline loops: CDR1 MNHEY, CDR2 SVGAGI. The CDR3 nucleotides read TGTGCCAGCAGAAAGTCAGGGGACGAGCAGTACTTC. Amino acids: CASRKSGDEQYF.

This clone is a singleton in its sample. The chain couples TRBV4-1 to TRBJ2-1, with a possible D match to TRBD2 (6 bases). The CDR3 runs to 13 residues. Germline CDR1 and CDR2: MGHRA and YSYEKL. With 4 bases removed from V and 5 bases from J, the gap between germline ends came to 9 bases. CDR3 nucleotide sequence: TGCGCCAGCAGCCCGGTAGCGGACAATGAGCAGTTCTTC. Translation gives CASSPVADNEQFF.

The chain employs TRBV13 and TRBJ1-1; 12 bases agree with TRBD1. The trim removed 5 bases at V and 3 bases at J, leaving 10 bases unmatched. There are 17 residues in the CDR3. Germline assignment: CDR1 PRHDT and CDR2 FYEKMQ (reference sequence). CDR3 amino acids: CASSPRDRGRVYTEAFF. DNA of the CDR3: TGTGCCAGCAGCCCACGGGACAGGGGGCGTGTGTACACTGAAGCTTTCTTT.

The rearrangement uses TRBV19 and TRBJ1-5; D perhaps matches TRBD1 (5 bases). This CDR3 region has 16 residues. The ends were cut back, 5 bases at V and 2 bases at J, with 16 bases in the middle. In germline, CDR1 is LNHDA, CDR2 SQIVND (reference sequence). Here the CDR3 reads CASSSDSILRNQPQHF. The CDR3 region has the DNA TGTGCCAGTAGTTCAGACAGTATTCTTCGCAATCAGCCCCAGCATTTT. Supplemented by reference TRBV19 and TRBJ1-5, the full variable domain reads DGGITQSPKYLFRKEGQNVTLSCEQNLNHDAMYWYRQDPGQGLRLIYYSQIVNDFQKGDIAEGYSVSREKKESFPLTVTSAQKNPTAFYLCASSSDSILRNQPQHFGDGTRLSIL.

This chain uses TRBV4-1 with TRBJ2-5; maybe TRBD2 (5 bases). CDR1 is MGHRA and CDR2 is YSYEKL in the germline V gene. This CDR3 is built from 15 residues. V lost 4 bases and J lost 5, with 17 bases in between. CDR3: CASSPGVSLVETQYF. The CDR3 DNA reads as TGCGCCAGCAGCCCCGGGGTGTCTCTGGTGGAGACCCAGTACTTC.

This rearrangement joins TRBV2 to TRBJ1-6; 8 positions match TRBD1. The V segment lost 5 bases and the J segment 4 bases; nucleotides outside the gene matches: 1. Germline values: CDR1 SNHLY, CDR2 FYNNEI. This CDR3 comprises 14 residues. The CDR3 loop reads CASSYRGYNSPLHF. As DNA, the CDR3 is TGTGCCAGCAGTTACAGGGGGTATAATTCACCCCTCCACTTT.

The V and J genes are TRBV28 and TRBJ1-6; D might be TRBD1 (6 bases). From germline, CDR1 is MDHEN and CDR2 SYDVKM. V was trimmed by 8 bases and J by 10 bases, leaving 12 bases between them. This CDR3 has 12 amino acids. The CDR3 sequence: CASASGDSPLHF. CDR3 nucleotides: TGTGCCAGCGCGTCAGGGGACTCACCCCTCCACTTT.

The CDR3 DNA reads as TGTGCCAGCAGCTCAAGACAGGCTAGTGAAAAACTGTTTTTT. Protein: CASSSRQASEKLFF. The chain employs TRBV7-9 and TRBJ1-4; tentatively, D is TRBD1 (6 bases). Between the trimmed V and J ends, which lost 4 bases and 7 bases, there was a span of 13 bases. The CDR3 runs to 14 residues. Germline V gene sequence: CDR1 SEHNR, CDR2 FQNEAQ (reference sequence).

V usage is TRBV23-1 and J usage is TRBJ2-2; D possibly corresponds to TRBD1 (6 bases). TRBV23-1 is treated as an ORF (open reading frame) with a function not yet certain. This CDR3 region has 14 residues. V dropped 4 bases and J dropped 3 bases, with 9 bases sitting between them. The CDR3 reads CASSPGEDTGELFF. The CDR3 DNA sequence: TGCGCCAGCAGTCCAGGGGAAGACACCGGGGAGCTGTTTTTT.

DNA for the CDR3: TGTGCCAGCAGCGTAATAAGCGGGGGGACCCTCAGGAGCCCAGATACGCAGTATTTT. Amino acid sequence: CASSVISGGTLRSPDTQYF. The gene calls are TRBV28 and TRBJ2-3; TRBD2 aligns across 9 bases. Trimming removed 6 bases from V and 4 bases from J; junction bases left unmatched: 20. Germline V gene sequence: CDR1 MDHEN, CDR2 SYDVKM. The CDR3 length is 19 residues.

The chain couples TRBV30 to TRBJ2-5; D may be TRBD1 (6 bases). Trimming cost V 2 bases and J 1 base, with 14 bases left between them. In germline, CDR1 is GTSNPN, CDR2 SVGIG (reference sequence). This CDR3 spans 15 amino acids. The CDR3 region is CAWSPDRDIQETQYF. The CDR3 DNA reads TGTGCCTGGAGTCCTGACCGGGACATCCAAGAGACCCAGTACTTC.

The chain combines TRBV5-1 with TRBJ2-2; 7 bases are shared with TRBD1. Germline V gives CDR1 SGHRS, CDR2 YFSETQ. The junction had 7 bases not matched to a gene; V was cut back by 4 bases and J by 4 bases. This CDR3 comprises 15 residues. The CDR3 sequence: CASSQTGQPTGELFF. The CDR3 nucleotides read TGCGCCAGCAGCCAGACAGGGCAGCCCACCGGGGAGCTGTTTTTT.

This clone was seen more than once but under ten times. The gene calls are TRBV5-1 and TRBJ2-1; 9 nucleotides line up with TRBD1. Trimming removed 3 bases from V and 9 bases from J; junction bases left unmatched: 10. CDR1 and CDR2 (germline): SGHRS, YFSETQ. The CDR3 sequence is 15 residues long. This chain's CDR3 is CASSSRGTGKGEQFF. The CDR3 DNA is TGCGCCAGCAGCTCGCGGGGGACAGGGAAGGGTGAGCAGTTCTTC.

V and J are TRBV2 and TRBJ2-7; TRBD2 might be the D (7 bases). The CDR3 contains 12 residues. V lost 3 bases and J 5 bases, leaving 8 bases between the germline ends. CDR1 and CDR2 from the germline V gene are SNHLY and FYNNEI. CDR3 coding DNA: TGTGCCAGCAGTGAGGGGGGGCACGAGCAGTACTTC. Translated, it gives CASSEGGHEQYF.

This rearrangement joins TRBV27 to TRBJ2-1, with 11 bases aligning to TRBD2. The J segment lost 8 bases and the V segment lost 6 bases, leaving 6 bases of the junction unmatched. Germline V CDR1 and CDR2: MNHEY, SMNVEV (reference sequence). The CDR3 is made up of 14 amino acids. The CDR3 region is CASRDSGGAHEQFF. CDR3 in DNA: TGTGCCAGCAGAGATAGCGGGGGGGCACATGAGCAGTTCTTC.

J is TRBJ1-2 and V is TRBV28; 9 nucleotides agree with TRBD1. The CDR3 is 13 residues long. Germline-derived CDR1 and CDR2 are MDHEN and SYDVKM. Trimming removed 6 bases from V and 7 bases from J; junction bases left unmatched: 6. CDR3 sequence (DNA): TGTGCCAGCAGGACCGGACAGGGGAGTGGCTACACCTTC. Amino acids: CASRTGQGSGYTF.

The chain is built from TRBV3-1 (or the pseudogene TRBV3-2) and TRBJ2-1; 9 positions agree with TRBD1. The CDR3 is 14 residues long. The V and J ends lost 4 bases and 7 bases, in that order; junction bases with no gene match: 5. Looked up from germline, CDR1 is LGHDT and CDR2 is YNNKEL (reference sequence). The CDR3 reads CASSPGQGLNEQFF. The CDR3 DNA is TGTGCCAGCAGCCCGGGACAGGGATTGAATGAGCAGTTCTTC.

The CDR3 protein is CACPGLAGGPAEQFF. Written as DNA, the CDR3 is TGTGCCTGCCCGGGACTAGCGGGAGGGCCAGCCGAGCAGTTCTTC. V and J are TRBV30 and TRBJ2-1; 16 bases agree with TRBD2. With 6 bases clipped from V and 10 bases from J, the junction kept 9 bases outside the gene matches. This CDR3 comprises 15 residues. Germline V lookup: CDR1 GTSNPN, CDR2 SVGIG (reference sequence).

V and J are TRBV6-6 and TRBJ1-1, with D unclear. CDR1 and CDR2 from the germline V gene are MNHNY and SVGAGI (reference sequence). The germline V and J ends were trimmed by 6 bases and 7 bases, with 15 bases remaining between them. This CDR3 is built from 13 residues. CDR3 in amino acids: CASSPGSPIEAFF. CDR3 DNA: TGTGCCAGCAGCCCCGGGAGCCCTATTGAAGCTTTCTTT.

This clone has just one count. As DNA, the CDR3 is TGTGCCAGCAGCAGATCGGGACAGGCCCCTGAAGCTTTCTTT. Protein product: CASSRSGQAPEAFF. V is TRBV21-1 and J is TRBJ1-1; TRBD1, the table's D call, lacks a check against the DNA. TRBV21-1 is a recognized pseudogene. This CDR3 is built from 14 residues.

The chain uses TRBV21-1 and TRBJ2-6; the table's D call TRBD1 went unverified against the DNA. TRBV21-1 is given as a pseudogene. The CDR3 is 14 residues long. The CDR3 sequence is CASSKPTGANVLTF. Written as DNA, the CDR3 is TGTGCCAGCAGCAAACCCACTGGGGCCAACGTCCTGACTTTC.

This sequence joins TRBV9 and TRBJ1-6; tentatively, D is TRBD1 (5 bases). Trimming shortened V by 0 bases and J by 10 bases, and 11 bases separated the two germline ends. The germline V gene has CDR1 SGDLS and CDR2 YYNGEE. The CDR3 covers 14 residues. The CDR3, as DNA: TGTGCCAGCAGCGTAGAAGGGGTAGGATCACCCCTCCACTTT. As protein: CASSVEGVGSPLHF.

This clone was counted only a few times. J is TRBJ1-1 and V is TRBV7-2; maybe TRBD1 (6 bases). Trimming removed 1 base at V and 4 bases at J, with 7 bases between. Germline loops: CDR1 SGHTA, CDR2 FQGNSA. The CDR3 is 13 residues long. The CDR3 here is CASSLVGATEAFF. CDR3 bases: TGTGCCAGCAGCTTAGTGGGGGCCACTGAAGCTTTCTTT.

V usage is TRBV30 and J usage is TRBJ2-3; D perhaps matches TRBD2 (6 bases). This CDR3 comprises 13 residues. Germline V gives CDR1 GTSNPN, CDR2 SVGIG (reference sequence). The ends were cut back, 5 bases at V and 3 bases at J, with 12 bases in the middle. In DNA, the CDR3 is TGTGCCTGGTCCGGGGGTGAAACAGATACGCAGTATTTT. This sequence encodes CAWSGGETDTQYF.

This clone was recorded a few times. The chain links TRBV28 to TRBJ1-4, with D perhaps matching TRBD1 (6 bases). Trimming removed 4 bases from V and 8 bases from J, with 17 bases in between. Per germline, CDR1 MDHEN and CDR2 SYDVKM. The CDR3 extends over 15 amino acids. The CDR3: CASSSLGGRQEKLFF. The CDR3 coding sequence is TGTGCCAGCAGTTCCTTGGGGGGGCGACAGGAAAAACTGTTTTTT. Based on the CDR3 plus reference TRBV28 and TRBJ1-4, the full variable domain is DVKVTQSSRYLVKRTGEKVFLECVQDMDHENMFWYRQDPGLGLRLIYFSYDVKMKEKGDIPEGYSVSREKKERFSLILESASTNQTSMYLCASSSLGGRQEKLFFGSGTQLSVL.

The V gene is TRBV7-2, the J gene TRBJ2-7, with 13 bases that match TRBD2. V lost 3 bases to trimming and J lost 7 bases; unmatched junction nucleotides: 6. This CDR3 is 15 amino acids long. Germline CDR1 and CDR2: SGHTA and FQGNSA. The CDR3 loop is CASSFGLAGVEEQYF. The DNA for the CDR3 is TGTGCCAGCAGCTTCGGACTAGCGGGAGTCGAGGAGCAGTACTTC.

The V and J genes are TRBV6-5 and TRBJ1-1, with unresolved D. Between the trimmed V and J ends, which lost 0 bases and 8 bases, there was a span of 4 bases. The CDR3 loop spans 11 amino acids. Germline V gene lookup returns CDR1 MNHEY and CDR2 SVGAGI. CDR3 sequence (DNA): TGTGCCAGCAGTTACTCGACAGAAGCTTTCTTT. This translates into CASSYSTEAFF.

This chain uses TRBV19 with TRBJ2-7; tentatively, D is TRBD2 (5 bases). Trimming took 6 bases from V and 1 from J, leaving 13 bases between them. Germline CDR1 reads LNHDA; CDR2 reads SQIVND (reference sequence). The CDR3 consists of 14 residues. CDR3 protein: CASSPAEDSYEQYF. The CDR3 DNA is TGTGCCAGTAGCCCGGCGGAGGATTCCTACGAGCAGTACTTC.